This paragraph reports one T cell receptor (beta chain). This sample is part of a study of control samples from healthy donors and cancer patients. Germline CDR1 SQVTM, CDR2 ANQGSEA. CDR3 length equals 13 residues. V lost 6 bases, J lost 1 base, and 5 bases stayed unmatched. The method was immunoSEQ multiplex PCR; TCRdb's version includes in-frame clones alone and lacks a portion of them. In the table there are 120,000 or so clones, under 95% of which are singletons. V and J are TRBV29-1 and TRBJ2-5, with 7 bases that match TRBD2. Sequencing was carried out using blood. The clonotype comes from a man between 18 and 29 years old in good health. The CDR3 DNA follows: TGCAGCGTCCCGGCTAGCGGCCAAGAGACCCAGTACTTC. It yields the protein CSVPASGQETQYF.